This T cell receptor (beta chain) is drawn from a study of blood T cell repertoires in COVID-19. Study overall: Some COVID-19 samples were acute and others convalescent; all came from the United States, Italy and Spain. Sources were T cells, B-cell-depleted T cells, or PBMCs; the material itself was cDNA or gDNA.

Enrolment of Seattle patients took place during active infection, and they were followed longitudinally. Original analysis: Researchers report that nucleated cell counts were estimated from reference gene primer amplification. Produced via immunoSEQ multiplex PCR; TCRdb's table is partial and in-frame only. That table furnishes V, J and clone size, whereas the DNA furnished D and trimming. Of around 400,000 clones listed, approximately 87% are singletons. Germline assignment: CDR1 LGHDT and CDR2 YNNKEL (reference sequence). Trimming took off 4 bases at V and 4 bases at J, with 10 bases between the two ends. The CDR3 loop spans 13 amino acids.

This clonotype was sampled from a woman aged 55 to 70 with COVID-19, enrolled during active disease. The J gene is TRBJ1-1, the V gene TRBV3-1 (or the pseudogene TRBV3-2), with D possibly being TRBD1 (6 bases). Sequencing was done on a sample of peripheral blood. The CDR3: CASSRGQLTEAFF. CDR3 nucleotide sequence: TGTGCCAGCAGCCGCGGACAGCTCACTGAAGCTTTCTTT.